Sequencing of this T cell receptor beta chain was carried out in a study of blood T cell repertoires in COVID-19. TCRdb's copy holds only in-frame clones and misses some; the assay was immunoSEQ multiplex PCR. The sample yields under 100,000 clones, 75% to 85% seen once. This clone was found once. The specimen sequenced was peripheral blood. This TCR was recovered from a human donor in a cohort sampled during active COVID-19.

The CDR3 nucleotides are TGCGCCAGCAGCTGGACGGGACAGGAGTACGAGCAGTACTTC. This encodes CASSWTGQEYEQYF. V usage is TRBV5-1 and J usage is TRBJ2-7, with 8 positions matching TRBD1. The CDR3 extends over 14 amino acids. J lost 4 bases, V lost 3 bases, and 6 bases had no gene match. From germline, CDR1 is SGHRS and CDR2 YFSETQ. Complete variable domain (other parts from reference TRBV5-1 and TRBJ2-7): KAGVTQTPRYLIKTRGQQVTLSCSPISGHRSVSWYQQTPGQGLQFLFEYFSETQRNKGNFPGRFSGRQFSNSRSEMNVSTLELGDSALYLCASSWTGQEYEQYFGPGTRLTVT.